This record concerns one TCR beta chain sequence. This sample was included in a study of blood T cell repertoires in COVID-19. Study information: Spain, Italy and the United States supplied samples that represented acute and convalescent COVID-19. The analysed material was cDNA or gDNA that came from T cells, B-cell-depleted T cells, or PBMCs.

Adults between about 18 and 95 years of age took part from under 30 US areas. Study processing details: Reference gene primer amplification in the assay estimated nucleated cell counts. Clones were sequenced by immunoSEQ multiplex PCR, and TCRdb holds only the in-frame ones, with some missing. For V, J and clone size, that table is used; D and trimming come from the DNA. This sample has under 200,000 clones; 82% occur once, and the top ten carry less than 5.5%. The CDR3 extends over 16 amino acids. V dropped 1 base and J dropped 3 bases, with 16 bases sitting between them. From germline, CDR1 is SGDLS and CDR2 YYNGEE.

The chain employs TRBV9 and TRBJ1-1, with a tentative D call TRBD1 (6 bases). The sequencing input was PBMCs or T cells enriched from blood (not recorded which). The sequence came from a woman aged 60 to 75 with acute COVID-19. In DNA form, the CDR3 reads TGTGCCAGCAGCGTAAGGGAAGTGGGGGGGCACACTGAAGCTTTCTTT. As protein: CASSVREVGGHTEAFF.